The entry that follows covers one T cell receptor beta chain sequence. Its target is not known. This sample was included in a study of T cell responses to AZD1222 COVID-19 vaccine. Study-wide context: Second-dose intervals near 4 or 12 weeks were combined.

Method: immunoSEQ multiplex PCR; TCRdb's copy keeps in-frame clones and lacks some. Of under 200,000 clones listed, more than 80% are singletons. Whole-study findings and limits: Reportedly, nearly half of unique spike TCRs recognized epitopes outside B.1.351/B.1.1.7 mutations. None of the repertoires were sampled until the peak T cell response had passed.

The sequence was obtained from an adult in good health. The source material was peripheral blood, sampled on day 0 of AZD1222 vaccination.

The CDR3 nucleotides read TGTGCCAGCAGTCTCCGACAGGGGAGATCCACCGGGGAGCTGTTTTTT. Protein: CASSLRQGRSTGELFF. V gene TRBV28 combines with J gene TRBJ2-2, with 8 nucleotides matching TRBD1. There are 16 residues in the CDR3. V trimming: 5 bases; J trimming: 4 bases; junction bases outside the gene matches: 9. The germline gives CDR1 MDHEN, CDR2 SYDVKM. Combining the CDR3 with reference TRBV28 and TRBJ2-2 gives the whole variable domain DVKVTQSSRYLVKRTGEKVFLECVQDMDHENMFWYRQDPGLGLRLIYFSYDVKMKEKGDIPEGYSVSREKKERFSLILESASTNQTSMYLCASSLRQGRSTGELFFGEGSRLTVL.